The clone carrying this T cell receptor beta chain was counted at least ten times. Its specificity is unknown. This record belongs to a study of early T cells in non-severe SARS-CoV-2 infection. Study-wide background: Sequencing used unsorted whole-blood bulk RNA, so chains lack pairing.

Individual cDNA molecules received unique molecular identifiers. A single record per CDR3 protein comes from TCRdb applying MiXCR to the 5' RACE reads. The table has tens of thousands of distinct CDR3 sequences, approximately 5.6% seen once. Looked up from germline, CDR1 is SGHVS and CDR2 is FNYEAQ. The ends lost 1 base at V and 7 bases at J; junction bases unmatched: 16. The CDR3 contains 18 residues. Study-wide points: Anti-spike CD8 responses were favored by VDJdb matching, which missed private and CD4 specificities.

The chain is built from TRBV7-6 and TRBJ1-2; 9 bases match TRBD1. This clonotype was obtained from an adult who was a healthcare worker with PCR-confirmed SARS-CoV-2 infection or an uninfected control (not recorded which). The sample comprised whole blood. CDR3 sequence reads: CASSLGGRDRVFGGGYTF. CDR3 DNA: TGTGCCAGCAGCTTAGGTGGTCGGGACAGGGTATTCGGTGGTGGCTACACCTTC.